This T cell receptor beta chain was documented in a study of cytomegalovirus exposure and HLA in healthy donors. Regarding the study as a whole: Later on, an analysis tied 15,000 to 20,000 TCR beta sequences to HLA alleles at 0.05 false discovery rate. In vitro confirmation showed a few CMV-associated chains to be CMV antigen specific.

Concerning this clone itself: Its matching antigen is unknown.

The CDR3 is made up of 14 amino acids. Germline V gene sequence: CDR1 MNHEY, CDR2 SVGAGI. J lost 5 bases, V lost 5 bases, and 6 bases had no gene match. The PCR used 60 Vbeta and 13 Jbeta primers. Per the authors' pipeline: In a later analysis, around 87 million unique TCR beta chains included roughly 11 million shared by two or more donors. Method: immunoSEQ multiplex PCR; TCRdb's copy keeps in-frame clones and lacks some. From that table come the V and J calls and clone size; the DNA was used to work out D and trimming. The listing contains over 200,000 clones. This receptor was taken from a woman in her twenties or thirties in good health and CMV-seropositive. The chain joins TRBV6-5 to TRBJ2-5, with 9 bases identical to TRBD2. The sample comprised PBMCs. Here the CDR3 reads CASSNRGGGETQYF. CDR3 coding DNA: TGTGCCAGCAGTAACCGCGGGGGGGGCGAGACCCAGTACTTC.